Shown below are 29 T cell receptor beta chains from a single sample sequenced in a study of blood T cell repertoires in COVID-19. The data were produced by immunoSEQ multiplex PCR, yet TCRdb's version contains in-frame clones alone and is incomplete. Counted here are about 60,000 clones, approximately 90% occurring once; the ten biggest clones make up 1.4%. Sequenced sample: peripheral blood. Receptors were obtained from a man in his 60s with acute or convalescent COVID-19.

The rearrangement uses TRBV5-6 and TRBJ2-5, with a tentative D call TRBD1 (5 bases). The length of the CDR3 is 16 residues. Trimming shortened V by 6 bases and J by 4 bases, and 22 bases separated the two germline ends. Germline V CDR1 and CDR2: SGHDT, YYEEEE. The chain's CDR3 is CASTAVSAGRRETQYF. Written as DNA, the CDR3 is TGTGCCAGCACCGCTGTTTCCGCAGGGCGGCGAGAGACCCAGTACTTC.

The chain couples TRBV24-1 to TRBJ1-1; the D gene is possibly TRBD1 (5 bases). The V and J ends lost 6 bases and 0 bases respectively, with 13 bases between them. This CDR3 is 15 amino acids long. Germline V gives CDR1 KGHDR, CDR2 SFDVKD. The CDR3 spells CATSPSTGLNTEAFF. The DNA for the CDR3 is TGTGCCACCAGTCCCTCTACAGGTCTGAACACTGAAGCTTTCTTT.

V usage is TRBV27 and J usage is TRBJ1-1; D unclear. V lost 6 bases, J lost 4 bases, and 12 bases lay in between. CDR1 and CDR2 (germline): MNHEY, SMNVEV (reference sequence). The CDR3 totals 13 residues. This chain's CDR3 is CASSPLRGTEAFF. Written as DNA, the CDR3 is TGTGCCAGCAGCCCTTTGCGGGGCACTGAAGCTTTCTTT.

The rearrangement joins TRBV19 to TRBJ2-7; 10 nucleotides align to TRBD2. CDR1 LNHDA and CDR2 SQIVND come from the germline V gene (reference sequence). The V gene end was trimmed by 3 bases and the J gene end by 7 bases; junction bases not matched to a gene: 6. This CDR3 contains 14 residues. The CDR3 bases are TGTGCCAGTAGTATCTCGCTAGCGGGAGCTGAGCAGTACTTC. Translation gives CASSISLAGAEQYF.

The chain combines TRBV7-4 with TRBJ2-7; the match to TRBD2 covers 14 bases. Per the germline V gene, CDR1 is SGHVT and CDR2 is SQSDAQ. V shed 4 bases, J shed 5 bases, and the junction held 10 bases outside the gene matches. The CDR3 spans 17 residues. The CDR3 DNA follows: TGTGCCAGCAGCTACCCGACTAGCGGGAGGGTCTTGAACGAGCAGTACTTC. Its protein is CASSYPTSGRVLNEQYF. The full variable domain, its missing parts supplied by reference TRBV7-4 and TRBJ2-7, is GAGVSQSPRYKVAKRGRDVALRCDSISGHVTLYWYRQTLGQGSEVLTYSQSDAQRDKSGRPSGRFSAERPERSVSTLKIQRTEQGDSAVYLCASSYPTSGRVLNEQYFGPGTRLTVT.

V gene TRBV4-3 combines with J gene TRBJ1-5, with a weak D call TRBD1 (6 bases). The germline V and J ends were trimmed by 0 bases and 2 bases, with 8 bases remaining between them. This CDR3 spans 15 amino acids. Germline V CDR1 and CDR2: LGHNA, YSLEER. This chain's CDR3 is CASSQERTGNQPQHF. The CDR3 coding sequence is TGCGCCAGCAGCCAAGAAAGGACAGGCAATCAGCCCCAGCATTTT.

The gene calls are TRBV11-2 and TRBJ1-3; weak D call: TRBD1 (5 bases). The germline CDR1 and CDR2 sequences are SGHAT and FQNNGV. This CDR3 has 14 residues. Trimming took 7 bases from V and 4 from J, leaving 14 bases between them. The DNA for the CDR3 is TGTGCCAGCACCCCGGGGGGATGGGGAAACACCATATATTTT. Protein product: CASTPGGWGNTIYF.

This clone was counted once. The genes are TRBV27 and TRBJ1-1; TRBD1 is a possible D gene (5 bases). Germline-derived CDR1 and CDR2 are MNHEY and SMNVEV (reference sequence). V shed 0 bases and J shed 5 bases, with 16 bases lying between them. The length of the CDR3 is 16 residues. CDR3 nucleotide sequence: TGTGCCAGCAGTTTATCCACAGTGGTTAAGGGGACTGAAGCTTTCTTT. Protein sequence: CASSLSTVVKGTEAFF.

This clone showed up just a few times. This rearrangement joins TRBV3-1 (or the pseudogene TRBV3-2) to TRBJ1-1; a possible D gene is TRBD1 (5 bases). Germline V gene sequence: CDR1 LGHDT, CDR2 YNNKEL (reference sequence). The V end lost 4 bases, the J end lost 9 bases, and 12 bases lay between the germline ends. CDR3 length: 12 amino acids. CDR3 loop: CASSPDSLKAFF. CDR3 coding DNA: TGTGCCAGCAGCCCCGACAGTTTAAAAGCTTTCTTT.

The V and J genes are TRBV6-5 and TRBJ1-2; a weak D match, TRBD1 (5 bases). CDR1 MNHEY and CDR2 SVGAGI come from the germline V gene. The V end lost 5 bases, the J end lost 8 bases, and 21 bases lay between the germline ends. This CDR3 has 15 residues. For the CDR3, the DNA is TGTGCCAGCAGTCCCGGGGGGGTCACCCCAAGGGGCTACACCTTC. Translation: CASSPGGVTPRGYTF.

The chain uses TRBV28 and TRBJ2-1; perhaps TRBD1 as D (6 bases). Germline V gives CDR1 MDHEN, CDR2 SYDVKM. This CDR3 spans 14 amino acids. Trimming cost V 6 bases and J 12 bases, with 21 bases left between them. The CDR3 DNA reads TGTGCCAGCAGGATGGCGAGACAGGCCACCAGGCAGTTCTTC. Amino acid sequence: CASRMARQATRQFF. The variable domain in full, with the rest retrieved from reference TRBV28 and TRBJ2-1, is DVKVTQSSRYLVKRTGEKVFLECVQDMDHENMFWYRQDPGLGLRLIYFSYDVKMKEKGDIPEGYSVSREKKERFSLILESASTNQTSMYLCASRMARQATRQFFGPGTRLTVL.

In its sample, this clone was seen a few times. The chain links TRBV9 to TRBJ1-5; possibly TRBD1 for D (6 bases). The CDR3 is 16 residues long. V was shortened by 3 bases and J by 6 bases, with 19 bases between the two germline ends. Germline CDR1 reads SGDLS; CDR2 reads YYNGEE. The CDR3 sequence is CASSADVGGQGQPQHF. The CDR3 DNA sequence: TGTGCCAGCAGCGCCGATGTTGGGGGCCAAGGTCAGCCCCAGCATTTT.

The chain has TRBV14 and TRBJ2-2, with D possibly matching TRBD2 (5 bases). Trimming took 5 bases from V and 6 from J, leaving 10 bases between them. The CDR3 runs 13 residues. Per the germline V gene, CDR1 is SGHDN and CDR2 is FVKESK. CDR3 DNA: TGTGCCAGCAGCTCCCAGAGGGCCGGGGAGCTGTTTTTT. It encodes CASSSQRAGELFF. Complete variable domain (other parts from reference TRBV14 and TRBJ2-2): EAGVTQFPSHSVIEKGQTVTLRCDPISGHDNLYWYRRVMGKEIKFLLHFVKESKQDESGMPNNRFLAERTGGTYSTLKVQPAELEDSGVYFCASSSQRAGELFFGEGSRLTVL.

The chain employs TRBV3-1 (or the pseudogene TRBV3-2) and TRBJ2-1, with a tentative D call TRBD2 (6 bases). The CDR3 covers 15 residues. In germline, CDR1 is LGHDT, CDR2 YNNKEL (reference sequence). Trimming left V 4 bases short and J 2 bases short, with 12 bases between. The CDR3 region is CASSLRGLAYNEQFF. The CDR3 nucleotides read TGTGCCAGCAGCCTCCGGGGGTTGGCCTACAATGAGCAGTTCTTC.

The genes are TRBV7-3 and TRBJ2-1; the match to TRBD2 covers 9 bases. V trimming: 2 bases; J trimming: 8 bases; junction bases outside the gene matches: 13. CDR3 length: 17 residues. CDR1 and CDR2 (germline): SGHTA, FQGTGA. CDR3 nucleotide sequence: TGTGCCAGCAGCTTAGAAAGTGTGACTAGCGGCGGGTATGAGCAGTTCTTC. Its translation: CASSLESVTSGGYEQFF.

This chain joins TRBV19 and TRBJ1-2; TRBD1 aligns across 8 bases. The CDR3 is 15 amino acids. Germline V gene sequence: CDR1 LNHDA, CDR2 SQIVND (reference sequence). With V trimmed by 4 bases and J by 2 bases, 6 bases remained unmatched. The DNA for the CDR3 is TGTGCCAGTAGTACACCCCGGACAGGGAACTATGGCTACACCTTC. It is translated as CASSTPRTGNYGYTF.

The CDR3 DNA reads TGTGCCAGCAAGGGGGTGGGAGATGGAGAGCAGTTCTTC. It translates to CASKGVGDGEQFF. The chain has TRBV9 and TRBJ2-1; weak D call: TRBD1 (6 bases). This CDR3 is 13 amino acids long. V lost 6 bases and J lost 10, with 17 bases in between. Germline V gene data show CDR1 as SGDLS and CDR2 as YYNGEE.

This chain connects TRBV19 to TRBJ2-5, with 9 bases identical to TRBD1. The CDR3 runs 15 residues. Germline V CDR1 and CDR2: LNHDA, SQIVND (reference sequence). J was trimmed by 6 bases and V by 4 bases; bases with no gene match: 9. The CDR3 sequence is CASSSGTGFGQTQYF. The CDR3 nucleotides read TGTGCCAGTAGTAGCGGGACAGGGTTTGGGCAGACCCAGTACTTC. Together with reference TRBV19 and TRBJ2-5, the CDR3 gives the full variable domain: DGGITQSPKYLFRKEGQNVTLSCEQNLNHDAMYWYRQDPGQGLRLIYYSQIVNDFQKGDIAEGYSVSREKKESFPLTVTSAQKNPTAFYLCASSSGTGFGQTQYFGPGTRLLVL.

Here the CDR3 reads CASSLGGRGNQPQHF. CDR3 nucleotide sequence: TGTGCCAGCAGTTTGGGCGGGCGCGGCAATCAGCCCCAGCATTTT. The V gene is TRBV6-5, the J gene TRBJ1-5; the D is unclear. There are 15 residues in the CDR3. From germline, CDR1 is MNHEY and CDR2 SVGAGI. With 4 bases removed from V and 2 bases from J, the gap between germline ends came to 12 bases.

This rearrangement joins TRBV30 to TRBJ1-5; D is undetermined. V was shortened by 0 bases and J by 0 bases, with 21 bases between the two germline ends. The CDR3 has 19 residues. CDR1 is GTSNPN, CDR2 SVGIG, per germline (reference sequence). This chain's CDR3 is CAWSVRGDRAEHSNQPQHF. CDR3 nucleotide sequence: TGTGCCTGGAGTGTACGGGGTGATCGAGCCGAGCATAGCAATCAGCCCCAGCATTTT.

This sequence joins TRBV2 and TRBJ1-5, with D tentatively TRBD1 (6 bases). Germline V gives CDR1 SNHLY, CDR2 FYNNEI. V was pared by 4 bases and J by 2 bases, with 12 bases between. This CDR3 is built from 15 residues. The CDR3 DNA is TGTGCCAGCAGTGGATACAGGGAAGGCAATCAGCCCCAGCATTTT. Its translation is CASSGYREGNQPQHF.

In DNA, the CDR3 is TGTGCCAGCAGCTTAGATCGGCCGAGGGAGCAGTTCTTC. This translates into CASSLDRPREQFF. The chain combines TRBV7-8 with TRBJ2-1, with no clear D. Per germline, CDR1 SGHVS and CDR2 FQNEAQ. V lost 1 base and J 10 bases, leaving 11 bases between the germline ends. CDR3 size: 13 residues.

This clone was observed a handful of times. The chain links TRBV7-2 to TRBJ1-6, with TRBD1 matching over 10 bases. The V and J ends lost 1 base and 10 bases, in that order; junction bases with no gene match: 7. CDR1 is SGHTA and CDR2 is FQGNSA in the germline V gene. This CDR3 has 16 residues. The CDR3 loop reads CASSLGTGGIGSPLHF. The DNA for the CDR3 is TGTGCCAGCAGCTTAGGGACAGGGGGGATAGGATCACCCCTCCACTTT.

This chain uses TRBV28 with TRBJ1-5; D not resolved. V lost 6 bases to trimming and J lost 2 bases, with 8 bases between them. The CDR3 runs 13 residues. Germline V gives CDR1 MDHEN, CDR2 SYDVKM. The CDR3 here is CASRGSGNQPQHF. In DNA form, the CDR3 reads TGTGCCAGCAGAGGGAGCGGCAATCAGCCCCAGCATTTT.

This sequence joins TRBV7-2 and TRBJ1-5; D unresolved. Trimming removed 4 bases from V and 5 bases from J, with 21 bases in between. The CDR3 contains 17 residues. The germline V gene has CDR1 SGHTA and CDR2 FQGNSA. Written as DNA, the CDR3 is TGTGCCAGCAGCTCGTCCGGGGTCCGTATGACCGATCAGCCCCAGCATTTT. Amino acids: CASSSSGVRMTDQPQHF. Full variable domain (rest looked up from reference TRBV7-2 and TRBJ1-5): GAGVSQSPSNKVTEKGKDVELRCDPISGHTALYWYRQSLGQGLEFLIYFQGNSAPDKSGLPSDRFSAERTGGSVSTLTIQRTQQEDSAVYLCASSSSGVRMTDQPQHFGDGTRLSIL.

The CDR3 region is CASSQNRVDTGELFF. As DNA, the CDR3 is TGTGCCAGCAGTCAAAACAGGGTGGACACCGGGGAGCTGTTTTTT. This chain links TRBV6-5 with TRBJ2-2; tentatively, D is TRBD1 (6 bases). The CDR3 has 15 amino acids. Between the trimmed V and J ends, which lost 5 bases and 3 bases, there was a span of 13 bases. The germline V gene encodes CDR1 MNHEY and CDR2 SVGAGI.

The J gene is TRBJ2-5, the V gene TRBV11-3; 11 bases line up with TRBD2. This CDR3 region has 16 residues. V shed 3 bases and J 4 bases; nucleotides not matched to a gene: 7. Germline V gene sequence: CDR1 SGHNT, CDR2 YENEEA. The CDR3 reads CASSFYSGRGGETQYF. DNA for the CDR3: TGTGCCAGCAGCTTTTATAGCGGGAGGGGGGGAGAGACCCAGTACTTC.

This sequence joins TRBV5-4 and TRBJ2-7, with 8 bases aligning to TRBD1. V lost 3 bases and J lost 7; bases outside the gene matches: 12. Germline CDR1 reads SGHNT; CDR2 reads YYREEE (reference sequence). The CDR3 totals 15 residues. Here the CDR3 DNA reads TGTGCCAGCAGCTCCGGGACAGGCGACACGGGGGAGCAGTACTTC. This sequence encodes CASSSGTGDTGEQYF.

This clone was observed once. The rearrangement joins TRBV30 to TRBJ1-5, with 8 positions matching TRBD1. V was pared by 5 bases and J by 0 bases, with 3 bases of the junction left unmatched. Per germline, CDR1 GTSNPN and CDR2 SVGIG (reference sequence). This CDR3 is built from 14 residues. The CDR3 loop reads CAWQTGDSNQPQHF. The DNA of the CDR3 is TGTGCCTGGCAGACAGGGGATAGCAATCAGCCCCAGCATTTT.